A selection of T cell receptor beta chains follows, all from one sample in a study of blood T cells in healthy people across ages. In TCRdb, the 5' RACE reads were re-called with MiXCR into one record per CDR3 protein. The data show more than 800,000 distinct CDR3 sequences, 40% to 55% seen once. The specimen sequenced was blood. Receptor source: a woman aged 60 to 75 in good health. Each CDR3 is given with its conserved first and last residue. D genes are given only for firm matches. Expanded clones get a size class; other rows say once, few or many, or leave the size out.

size: .; J: TRBJ2-5; V: TRBV6-6; D: TRBD2; CDR3: CASSYPLAGAIETQYF; DNA: TGTGCCAGCAGTTACCCACTAGCGGGAGCAATAGAGACCCAGTACTTC
size: .; J: TRBJ2-3; V: TRBV18; D: TRBD2; CDR3: CASSPLPAGGTDTQYF; DNA: TGTGCCAGCTCACCACTTCCAGCGGGAGGCACAGATACGCAGTATTTT
size: .; J: TRBJ1-5; V: TRBV25-1; D: TRBD1; CDR3: CASRGQGGNQPQHF; DNA: TGTGCCAGCAGGGGACAGGGGGGGAATCAGCCCCAGCATTTT
size: few; J: TRBJ2-7; V: TRBV20-1; D: TRBD2; CDR3: CSARVSAGVYEQYF; DNA: TGCAGTGCTAGAGTCTCAGCGGGAGTCTACGAGCAGTACTTC
size: .; J: TRBJ1-5; V: TRBV4-1; D: .; CDR3: CASSIMGDQPQHF; DNA: TGCGCCAGCAGCATAATGGGGGATCAGCCCCAGCATTTT
size: few; J: TRBJ1-5; V: TRBV2; D: .; CDR3: CASGGQNNQPQHF; DNA: TGTGCCAGCGGAGGACAGAACAATCAGCCCCAGCATTTT
size: .; J: TRBJ2-7; V: TRBV9; D: TRBD2; CDR3: CASSSGTSGSFQQYF; DNA: TGTGCCAGCAGCTCGGGGACTAGCGGGAGTTTCCAGCAGTACTTC
size: .; J: TRBJ2-1; V: TRBV27; D: TRBD1; CDR3: CASSLKGTGEFNEQFF; DNA: TGTGCCAGCAGTTTAAAGGGGACAGGGGAGTTCAATGAGCAGTTCTTC
size: few; J: TRBJ2-5; V: TRBV11-1; D: .; CDR3: CASSLLEEVETQYF; DNA: TGTGCCAGCAGCTTACTAGAAGAAGTTGAGACCCAGTACTTC
size: many; J: TRBJ2-7; V: TRBV7-6; D: .; CDR3: CASSLRSGSYEQYF; DNA: TGTGCCAGCAGCTTACGTAGCGGTTCCTACGAGCAGTACTTC
size: .; J: TRBJ2-1; V: TRBV7-2; D: .; CDR3: CACRQTPATAYEQFF; DNA: TGTGCCTGCAGGCAAACACCGGCTACGGCATATGAGCAGTTCTTC
size: .; J: TRBJ2-4; V: TRBV6-1; D: TRBD1; CDR3: CAGRTGGREQYF; DNA: TGTGCCGGCCGGACAGGGGGGAGAGAGCAGTACTTC
size: .; J: TRBJ2-7; V: TRBV11-1; D: .; CDR3: CANSVAPRDEQYF; DNA: TGTGCCAACAGCGTAGCTCCCAGGGACGAGCAGTACTTC
size: .; J: TRBJ1-2; V: TRBV6-1; D: TRBD1; CDR3: CASSEGRGLNYGYTF; DNA: TGTGCCAGCAGTGAAGGGAGGGGGCTTAACTATGGCTACACCTTC
size: .; J: TRBJ2-3; V: TRBV12-3/TRBV12-4; D: TRBD2; CDR3: CASSTLGLAVSTDTQYF; DNA: TGTGCCAGCAGCACCCTCGGACTAGCGGTTAGCACAGATACGCAGTATTTT
size: .; J: TRBJ1-6; V: TRBV6-1; D: .; CDR3: CASSPPGQNPPLHF; DNA: TGTGCCAGCAGTCCTCCCGGACAGAATCCACCCCTCCACTTT
size: few; J: TRBJ2-1; V: TRBV5-1; D: TRBD1; CDR3: CASSIGAGTGHNEQFF; DNA: TGCGCCAGCAGCATAGGCGCCGGGACAGGGCACAATGAGCAGTTCTTC
size: .; J: TRBJ2-1; V: TRBV11-2; D: .; CDR3: CASSLASSNNEQFF; DNA: TGTGCCAGCAGCTTAGCTTCTAGTAACAATGAGCAGTTCTTC
size: .; J: TRBJ2-4; V: TRBV6-5; D: .; CDR3: CASSYGHELYF; DNA: TGTGCCAGCAGTTACGGCCACGAGCTGTACTTC
size: few; J: TRBJ2-7; V: TRBV28; D: TRBD1; CDR3: CASSSGVTGGYEQYF; DNA: TGTGCCAGCAGTTCCGGGGTGACAGGGGGCTACGAGCAGTACTTC
size: .; J: TRBJ2-5; V: TRBV20-1; D: TRBD1; CDR3: CSAQTPTGYQETQYF; DNA: TGCAGTGCCCAGACCCCGACAGGGTACCAAGAGACCCAGTACTTC
size: .; J: TRBJ1-2; V: TRBV6-5; D: .; CDR3: CAGRRGEEYGYTF; DNA: TGTGCCGGCAGGCGAGGGGAAGAGTATGGCTACACCTTC
size: .; J: TRBJ2-2; V: TRBV3-1; D: .; CDR3: CASSQDFGGLNTGELFF; DNA: TGTGCCAGCAGCCAAGACTTTGGGGGCCTGAACACCGGGGAGCTGTTTTTT
size: .; J: TRBJ2-3; V: TRBV28; D: .; CDR3: CASSLIWGPQYF; DNA: TGTGCCAGCAGTTTAATATGGGGGCCGCAGTATTTT
size: few; J: TRBJ2-1; V: TRBV6-5; D: TRBD1; CDR3: CASRSTGGLYNEQFF; DNA: TGTGCCAGCAGATCAACAGGGGGGCTCTACAATGAGCAGTTCTTC
size: few; J: TRBJ2-6; V: TRBV20-1; D: .; CDR3: CSAPERTGANVLTF; DNA: TGCAGTGCCCCCGAGCGAACTGGGGCCAACGTCCTGACTTTC
size: .; J: TRBJ1-1; V: TRBV29-1; D: .; CDR3: CSATNRDTEAFF; DNA: TGCAGCGCTACAAACAGGGACACTGAAGCTTTCTTT
size: .; J: TRBJ2-4; V: TRBV20-1; D: .; CDR3: CSATRELAKNIQYF; DNA: TGCAGTGCTACCAGGGAGCTAGCCAAAAACATTCAGTACTTC
size: once; J: TRBJ1-5; V: TRBV6-5; D: .; CDR3: CASSYSRGVGNQPQHF; DNA: TGTGCCAGCAGTTACTCGAGGGGGGTGGGCAATCAGCCCCAGCATTTT
size: .; J: TRBJ2-3; V: TRBV20-1; D: TRBD2; CDR3: CSATRTSGNADTQYF; DNA: TGCAGTGCTACAAGGACTAGCGGGAACGCAGATACGCAGTATTTT
size: .; J: TRBJ2-3; V: TRBV5-1; D: .; CDR3: CASSLGPKSTDTQYF; DNA: TGCGCCAGCAGCTTGGGGCCTAAAAGCACAGATACGCAGTATTTT
size: .; J: TRBJ2-2; V: TRBV2; D: .; CDR3: CASSGQGGRAGELFF; DNA: TGTGCCAGCAGTGGACAGGGAGGGCGCGCCGGGGAGCTGTTTTTT
size: once; J: TRBJ1-1; V: TRBV3-1; D: .; CDR3: CASSHRGVTEAFF; DNA: TGTGCCAGCAGCCATCGGGGGGTCACTGAAGCTTTCTTT
size: few; J: TRBJ2-5; V: TRBV28; D: TRBD2; CDR3: CASSSPGGEKETQYF; DNA: TGTGCCAGCAGTTCTCCGGGGGGTGAGAAAGAGACCCAGTACTTC
size: .; J: TRBJ1-2; V: TRBV10-3; D: TRBD1; CDR3: CAIRGGQGIYGYTF; DNA: TGTGCCATCAGAGGTGGACAGGGAATCTATGGCTACACCTTC
size: .; J: TRBJ2-7; V: TRBV11-1; D: TRBD1; CDR3: CASTGQGARNEQYF; DNA: TGTGCCAGCACTGGACAGGGGGCCCGCAATGAGCAGTACTTC
size: .; J: TRBJ1-2; V: TRBV21-1; D: .; CDR3: CVSSEREEANYGYTF; DNA: TGTGTCAGCAGCGAAAGGGAGGAGGCTAACTATGGCTACACCTTC
size: few; J: TRBJ2-1; V: TRBV6-1; D: .; CDR3: CASSEPGPMNRQFF; DNA: TGTGCCAGCAGTGAACCGGGACCTATGAACAGGCAGTTCTTC
size: few; J: TRBJ2-7; V: TRBV6-5; D: .; CDR3: CASSILVGAYEQYF; DNA: TGTGCCAGCAGCATATTAGTGGGGGCCTACGAGCAGTACTTC
size: few; J: TRBJ2-4; V: TRBV9; D: .; CDR3: CASSARGWAENIQYF; DNA: TGTGCCAGCAGCGCCCGAGGCTGGGCAGAAAACATTCAGTACTTC
size: .; J: TRBJ2-3; V: TRBV10-3; D: TRBD2; CDR3: CAISAGTSGTDTQYF; DNA: TGTGCCATCAGCGCCGGGACTAGCGGCACAGATACGCAGTATTTT
size: .; J: TRBJ2-7; V: TRBV20-1; D: TRBD1; CDR3: CSARGRGQYEQYF; DNA: TGCAGTGCTAGGGGCCGGGGACAGTACGAGCAGTACTTC
size: .; J: TRBJ2-5; V: TRBV20-1; D: TRBD2; CDR3: CSAEGLAGASYQETQYF; DNA: TGCAGTGCAGAAGGACTAGCGGGAGCCTCGTACCAAGAGACCCAGTACTTC
size: .; J: TRBJ1-4; V: TRBV18; D: TRBD1; CDR3: CASSLQGAVNEKLFF; DNA: TGTGCCAGCTCACTACAGGGGGCGGTTAATGAAAAACTGTTTTTT
size: many; J: TRBJ1-2; V: TRBV20-1; D: .; CDR3: CSARDLGQENYGYTF; DNA: TGCAGTGCTAGAGATCTAGGCCAAGAGAACTATGGCTACACCTTC
size: .; J: TRBJ2-7; V: TRBV7-9; D: .; CDR3: CAGSGTGGQSYEQYF; DNA: TGTGCCGGCAGCGGTACCGGGGGACAATCTTACGAGCAGTACTTC
size: .; J: TRBJ1-2; V: TRBV5-1; D: .; CDR3: CASSLVDGAGYTF; DNA: TGCGCCAGCAGCTTGGTGGATGGGGCTGGCTACACCTTC
size: .; J: TRBJ2-1; V: TRBV5-1; D: TRBD2; CDR3: CASSLVVGGPYNEQFF; DNA: TGCGCCAGCAGCTTGGTGGTGGGAGGGCCGTACAATGAGCAGTTCTTC
size: few; J: TRBJ2-1; V: TRBV3-1; D: TRBD2; CDR3: CASSQEASGSDEQFF; DNA: TGTGCCAGCAGCCAAGAGGCTAGCGGGAGCGATGAGCAGTTCTTC
size: .; J: TRBJ2-3; V: TRBV27; D: .; CDR3: CASTYSDTQYF; DNA: TGTGCCAGTACTTACTCTGATACGCAGTATTTT
size: few; J: TRBJ1-1; V: TRBV29-1; D: .; CDR3: CSVGPGNTEAFF; DNA: TGCAGCGTTGGACCTGGGAACACTGAAGCTTTCTTT
size: many; J: TRBJ2-2; V: TRBV6-5; D: .; CDR3: CASSSPSGAGELFF; DNA: TGTGCCAGCAGTTCCCCCTCCGGAGCCGGGGAGCTGTTTTTT
size: .; J: TRBJ1-5; V: TRBV6-5; D: .; CDR3: CASSPSRGNQPQHF; DNA: TGTGCCAGCAGCCCTTCGCGGGGGAATCAGCCCCAGCATTTT
size: .; J: TRBJ1-5; V: TRBV16; D: .; CDR3: CASSQSLGRTNQPQHF; DNA: TGTGCCAGCAGCCAATCGCTTGGCAGGACCAATCAGCCCCAGCATTTT
size: few; J: TRBJ2-3; V: TRBV5-4; D: .; CDR3: CASNERGTDTQYF; DNA: TGTGCCAGCAACGAGAGGGGGACAGATACGCAGTATTTT
size: .; J: TRBJ2-1; V: TRBV2; D: TRBD1; CDR3: CASWGTGQFSNEQFF; DNA: TGTGCCAGCTGGGGGACGGGACAGTTCTCCAATGAGCAGTTCTTC
size: .; J: TRBJ2-5; V: TRBV11-2; D: TRBD2; CDR3: CASSLGLAGGVQETQYF; DNA: TGTGCCAGCAGCTTAGGACTAGCGGGAGGTGTTCAAGAGACCCAGTACTTC
size: .; J: TRBJ2-7; V: TRBV12-3/TRBV12-4; D: .; CDR3: CASSPNGFSSYEQYF; DNA: TGTGCCAGCAGCCCGAACGGATTCAGCTCCTACGAGCAGTACTTC
size: .; J: TRBJ2-3; V: TRBV11-2; D: .; CDR3: CASSLDSGLPLQYF; DNA: TGTGCCAGCAGCTTAGATTCCGGACTTCCACTGCAGTATTTT
size: once; J: TRBJ1-1; V: TRBV14; D: TRBD1; CDR3: CASSQAGTGAFF; DNA: TGTGCCAGCAGCCAGGCCGGGACAGGGGCTTTCTTT